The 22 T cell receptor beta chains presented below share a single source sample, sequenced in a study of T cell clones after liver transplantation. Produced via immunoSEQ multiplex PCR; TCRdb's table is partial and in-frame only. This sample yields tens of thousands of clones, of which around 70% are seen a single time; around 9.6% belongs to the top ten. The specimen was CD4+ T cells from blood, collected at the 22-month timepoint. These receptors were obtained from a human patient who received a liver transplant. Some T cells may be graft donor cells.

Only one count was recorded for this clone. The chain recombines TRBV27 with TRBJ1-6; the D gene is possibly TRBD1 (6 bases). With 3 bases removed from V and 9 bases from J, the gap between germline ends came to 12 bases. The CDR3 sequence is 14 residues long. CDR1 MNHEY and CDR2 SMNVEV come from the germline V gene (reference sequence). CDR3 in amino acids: CASSFTGPPSPLHF. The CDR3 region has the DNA TGTGCCAGCAGTTTTACAGGGCCCCCTTCACCCCTCCACTTT.

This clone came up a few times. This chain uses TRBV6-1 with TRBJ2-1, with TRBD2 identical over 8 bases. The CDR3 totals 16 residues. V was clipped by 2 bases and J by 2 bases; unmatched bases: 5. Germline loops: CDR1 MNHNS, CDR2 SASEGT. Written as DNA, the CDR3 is TGTGCCAGCAGTGAAAGAGGCGGGGGGACCTACAATGAGCAGTTCTTC. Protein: CASSERGGGTYNEQFF.

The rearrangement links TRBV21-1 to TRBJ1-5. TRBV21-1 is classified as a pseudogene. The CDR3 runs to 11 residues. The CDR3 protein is CASSNYPPQHF. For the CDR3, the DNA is TGTGCCAGCAGCAATTACCCGCCCCAGCATTTT.

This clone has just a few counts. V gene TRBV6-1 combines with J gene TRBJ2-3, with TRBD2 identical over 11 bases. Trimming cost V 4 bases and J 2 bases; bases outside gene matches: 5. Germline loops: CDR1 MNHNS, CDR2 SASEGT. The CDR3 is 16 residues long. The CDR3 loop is CASSVLAGAYTDTQYF. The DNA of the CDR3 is TGTGCCAGCAGTGTACTAGCGGGGGCCTACACAGATACGCAGTATTTT.

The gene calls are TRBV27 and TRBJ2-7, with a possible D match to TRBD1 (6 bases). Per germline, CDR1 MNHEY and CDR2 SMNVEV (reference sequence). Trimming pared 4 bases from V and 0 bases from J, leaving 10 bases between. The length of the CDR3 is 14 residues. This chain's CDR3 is CASSWTRGSYEQYF. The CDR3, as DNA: TGTGCCAGCAGTTGGACCAGGGGCTCCTACGAGCAGTACTTC.

Here the CDR3 reads CASSERDPNSPLHF. In DNA, the CDR3 is TGTGCCAGCAGCGAACGGGACCCAAATTCACCCCTCCACTTT. The rearrangement joins TRBV9 to TRBJ1-6, with a weak D call TRBD1 (5 bases). V was trimmed by 3 bases and J by 7 bases, leaving 11 bases between them. Germline loops: CDR1 SGDLS, CDR2 YYNGEE. CDR3 size: 14 residues.

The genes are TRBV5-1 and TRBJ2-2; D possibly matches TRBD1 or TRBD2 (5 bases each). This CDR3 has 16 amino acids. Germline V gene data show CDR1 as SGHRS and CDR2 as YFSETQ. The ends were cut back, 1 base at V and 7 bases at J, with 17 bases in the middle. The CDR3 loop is CASSLLQGVGRGELFF. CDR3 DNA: TGCGCCAGCAGCTTGCTCCAGGGAGTGGGTCGCGGGGAGCTGTTTTTT.

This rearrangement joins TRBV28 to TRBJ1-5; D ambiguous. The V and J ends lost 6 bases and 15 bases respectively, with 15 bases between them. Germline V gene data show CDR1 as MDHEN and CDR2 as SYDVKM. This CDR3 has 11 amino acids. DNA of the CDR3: TGTGCCAGCAGCGAGGACCGCCGTCGGCATTTT. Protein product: CASSEDRRRHF.

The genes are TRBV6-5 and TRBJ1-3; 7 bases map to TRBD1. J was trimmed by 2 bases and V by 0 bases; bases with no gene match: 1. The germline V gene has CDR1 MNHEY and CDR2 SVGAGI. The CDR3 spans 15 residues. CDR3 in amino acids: CASSYSTGAGNTIYF. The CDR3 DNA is TGTGCCAGCAGTTACTCCACAGGGGCTGGAAACACCATATATTTT.

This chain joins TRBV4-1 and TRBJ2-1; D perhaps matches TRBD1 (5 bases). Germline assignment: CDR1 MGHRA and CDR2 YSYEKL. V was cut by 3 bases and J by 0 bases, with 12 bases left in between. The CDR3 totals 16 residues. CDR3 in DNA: TGCGCCAGCAGCCAGGTGGACATAATCTCCTACAATGAGCAGTTCTTC. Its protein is CASSQVDIISYNEQFF.

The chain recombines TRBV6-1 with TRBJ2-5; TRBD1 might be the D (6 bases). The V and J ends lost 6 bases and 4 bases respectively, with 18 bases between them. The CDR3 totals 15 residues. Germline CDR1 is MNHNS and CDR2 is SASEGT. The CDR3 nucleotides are TGTGCCAGCAGGAGGAATACAGGGTATGGAGAGACCCAGTACTTC. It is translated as CASRRNTGYGETQYF.

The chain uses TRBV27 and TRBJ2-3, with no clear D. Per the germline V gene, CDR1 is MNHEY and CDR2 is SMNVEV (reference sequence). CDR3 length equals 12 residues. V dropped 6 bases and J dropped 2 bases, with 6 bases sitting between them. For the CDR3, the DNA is TGTGCCAGCAGCCGACCCACAGATACGCAGTATTTT. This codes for CASSRPTDTQYF.

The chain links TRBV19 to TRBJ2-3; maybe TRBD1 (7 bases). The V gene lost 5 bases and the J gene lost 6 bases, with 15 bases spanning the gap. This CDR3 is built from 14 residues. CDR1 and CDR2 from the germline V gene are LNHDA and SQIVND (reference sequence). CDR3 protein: CASSDQGGADTQYF. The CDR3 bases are TGTGCCAGTAGTGACCAGGGGGGTGCGGATACGCAGTATTTT.

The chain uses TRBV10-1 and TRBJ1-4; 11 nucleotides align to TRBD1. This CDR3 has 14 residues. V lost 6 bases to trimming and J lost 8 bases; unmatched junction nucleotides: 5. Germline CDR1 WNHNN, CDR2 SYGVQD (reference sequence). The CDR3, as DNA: TGCGCCAGCAGCTCCGGGACAGGGGGAGAAAAACTGTTTTTT. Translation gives CASSSGTGGEKLFF.

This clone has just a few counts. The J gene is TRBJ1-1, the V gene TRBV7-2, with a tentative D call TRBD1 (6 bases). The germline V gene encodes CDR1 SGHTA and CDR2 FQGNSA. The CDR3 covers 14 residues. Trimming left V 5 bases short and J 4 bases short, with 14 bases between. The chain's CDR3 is CASSQAGGRTEAFF. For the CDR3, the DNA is TGTGCCAGCAGCCAGGCGGGGGGCCGCACTGAAGCTTTCTTT.

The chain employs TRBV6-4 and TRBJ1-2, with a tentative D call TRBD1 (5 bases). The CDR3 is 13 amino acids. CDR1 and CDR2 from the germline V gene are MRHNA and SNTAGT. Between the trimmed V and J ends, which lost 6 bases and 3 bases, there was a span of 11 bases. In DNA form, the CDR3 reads TGTGCCAGCAGAGACGGGGCCTACTATGGCTACACCTTC. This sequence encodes CASRDGAYYGYTF.

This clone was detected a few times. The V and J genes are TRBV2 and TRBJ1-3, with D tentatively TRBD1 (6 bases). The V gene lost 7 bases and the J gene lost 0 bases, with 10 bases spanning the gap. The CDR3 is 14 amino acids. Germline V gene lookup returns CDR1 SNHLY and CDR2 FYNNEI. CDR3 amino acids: CASTQGLSGNTIYF. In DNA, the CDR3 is TGTGCCAGCACCCAGGGGCTCTCTGGAAACACCATATATTTT.

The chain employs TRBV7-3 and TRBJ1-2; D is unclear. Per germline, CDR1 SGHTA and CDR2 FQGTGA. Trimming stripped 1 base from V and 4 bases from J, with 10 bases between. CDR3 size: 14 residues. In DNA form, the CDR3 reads TGTGCCAGCAGCTTAAGTGAGGGCCCCTATGGCTACACCTTC. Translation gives CASSLSEGPYGYTF.

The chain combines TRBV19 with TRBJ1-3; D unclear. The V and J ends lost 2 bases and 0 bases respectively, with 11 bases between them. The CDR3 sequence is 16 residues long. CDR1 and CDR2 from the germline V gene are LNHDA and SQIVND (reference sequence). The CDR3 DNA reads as TGTGCCAGTAGTATAAAGGAGGTCCGCTCTGGAAACACCATATATTTT. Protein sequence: CASSIKEVRSGNTIYF.

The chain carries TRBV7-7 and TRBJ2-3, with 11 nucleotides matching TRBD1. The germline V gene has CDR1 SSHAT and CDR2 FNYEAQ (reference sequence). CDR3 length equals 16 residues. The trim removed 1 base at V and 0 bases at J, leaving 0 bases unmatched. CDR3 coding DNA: TGTGCCAGCAGCTTAGGGACAGGGGGCAGCACAGATACGCAGTATTTT. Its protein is CASSLGTGGSTDTQYF.

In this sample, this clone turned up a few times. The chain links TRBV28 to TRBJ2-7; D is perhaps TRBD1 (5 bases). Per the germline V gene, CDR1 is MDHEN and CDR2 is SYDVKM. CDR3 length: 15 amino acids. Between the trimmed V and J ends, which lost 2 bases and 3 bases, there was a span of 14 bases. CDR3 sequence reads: CASSLGAEIFYEQYF. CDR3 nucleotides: TGTGCCAGCAGTTTAGGGGCCGAGATCTTCTACGAGCAGTACTTC.

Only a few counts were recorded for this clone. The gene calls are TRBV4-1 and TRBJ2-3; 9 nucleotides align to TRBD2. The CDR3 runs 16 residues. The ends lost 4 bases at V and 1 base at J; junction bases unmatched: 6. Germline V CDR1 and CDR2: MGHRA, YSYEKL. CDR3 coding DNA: TGCGCCAGCAGCCTACGGGCGGGGGGGCGCACAGATACGCAGTATTTT. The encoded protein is CASSLRAGGRTDTQYF.